What follows describes a single TCR beta chain. Its antigen is unknown. Per-base qualities were not stored, and no clone one base away is much larger. V is cut back by 3 bases and J by 0 bases, with 19 bases in the junction unmatched. The CDR3 spans 20 residues, from the cysteine through the phenylalanine. The retained sequence is limited to the CDR3, 60 bases, with the frame set at the first base. CDR1 and CDR2 were assigned from the germline V gene as LGHNA and YSLEER. The receptor library was made with the immunoSEQ multiplex PCR assay. Entries here come from immuneACCESS through TCRdb and include only in-frame sequences with V and J called. Some clones fail to appear in such tables; in the studies checked, an unresolved V gene covers under half of the shortfall, and the cause of the remainder is unknown. The sample table lists about 610,000 clones, approximately 87% of them with a count of one. The ten largest clones capture about 0.01% of the sample.

These data originate in a study of shared T cell receptors in the human thymus (dated by TCRdb to the early 2020s). Study-level background: The study examined how self-reactive, shared T-cell receptor alpha chains are generated in the human thymus.

These data were likewise used in another study, on human thymus T cells. From the second report: The donors were immunologically healthy infants in Finland who had open corrective cardiac surgery for congenital heart defects. Thymus tissue was obtained as surgical resects removed during corrective cardiac surgery. V and J gene segment usage appeared biased in both thymic and peripheral blood repertoires. Highly overlapping thymic TCR repertoires among unrelated individuals were reported in the related research. The study used eight infant thymus samples plus four related peripheral blood samples to characterize TCR alpha and beta repertoires. Donor ages ranged from about 6 to 250 days, and the cohort comprised about six male and two female infants. After being mechanically released from the tissue, thymocytes were kept at -70 degrees C in pellets of about 9.5-30 million cells. A QIAsymphony instrument was used to extract genomic DNA from the frozen cell pellets. Using the immunoSEQ multiplex PCR assay, the TCRB and TCRAD loci were amplified from a standardized quantity of quality-controlled genomic DNA. The V(D)J region was spanned by amplicons of a length sufficient to cover the CDR3 and to identify V and J genes. Through the commercial immunoSEQ service, the amplicons were sequenced on an Illumina platform. Primer bias and sequencing errors were corrected as previously described, and TCRAD and TCRB were defined on the basis of the IMGT database. Analysis of the repertoires was done with immunoSEQ Analyzer 3.0 and VDJTools and included basic statistics, V/J segment usage, diversity estimates, rarefaction and pairwise overlap. Diversity was estimated with Chao1, ChaoE, Efron-Thisted, Shannon and inverse Simpson indices, and also on datasets down-sampled to the smallest sample. Repertoire overlap was determined by strict matching of CDR3 nucleotide sequence, V gene and J gene, and Jaccard-based multidimensional scaling clustering was applied. On average, thymus samples yielded around 800,000 unique TCRB clonotypes, whereas blood samples yielded around 84,000.

This receptor was obtained from a boy in the first two years of life with a congenital heart defect. Donor details come from another sample of the same person, matched by shared clones. This chain joins TRBV4-3 to TRBJ1-1, with 7 bases in between that match TRBD1. The source material was thymocytes. The DNA reads as follows: TGCGCCAGCAGCCAGTCCCGGGACAGATGGGAGAGGGGTTTGAACACTGAAGCTTTCTTT. Its product reads: CASSQSRDRWERGLNTEAFF.